This is a list of T cell receptor beta chains from one sample in a study of blood T cell repertoires in COVID-19. Some clones are missing from TCRdb's copy, which holds only in-frame ones; the method was immunoSEQ multiplex PCR. The sample carries about 180,000 clones, about nine tenths recorded once. The specimen was peripheral blood. The source is a woman in her thirties with acute or convalescent COVID-19. Both conserved end residues are part of each CDR3. Fields, in order: D gene, clone size, J gene, V gene, CDR3 protein, CDR3 DNA. D genes are given only for firm matches. Size tells how often a clone was seen (once, few, many) or the class of an expanded clone, and some rows leave it out.

NA,NA,TRBJ2-1,TRBV7-6,CASSLVRESYNEQFF,TGTGCCAGCAGCTTAGTCAGGGAATCCTACAATGAGCAGTTCTTC
NA,NA,TRBJ1-3,TRBV6-5,CASSSGLQSSGNTIYF,TGTGCCAGCAGTTCGGGACTCCAGAGCTCTGGAAACACCATATATTTT
NA,NA,TRBJ2-7,TRBV27,CASSEDYEGGQYF,TGTGCCAGCAGTGAAGACTACGAGGGAGGGCAGTACTTC
NA,NA,TRBJ1-2,TRBV29-1,CSVHSGYTF,TGCAGCGTTCATAGTGGCTACACCTTC
NA,NA,TRBJ2-7,TRBV5-1,CASSFTGGAPYEQYF,TGCGCCAGCAGCTTTACAGGGGGGGCCCCGTACGAGCAGTACTTC
NA,once,TRBJ1-1,TRBV27,CASSWGGRRNTEAFF,TGTGCCAGCAGTTGGGGGGGTCGGCGGAACACTGAAGCTTTCTTT
TRBD1,NA,TRBJ1-5,TRBV28,CASSSRRQGLYSNQPQHF,TGTGCCAGCAGTTCTCGGAGACAGGGCTTGTATAGCAATCAGCCCCAGCATTTT
NA,NA,TRBJ1-1,TRBV28,CASSFGTFNTEAFF,TGTGCCAGCAGTTTTGGGACATTTAACACTGAAGCTTTCTTT
TRBD1,few,TRBJ2-1,TRBV11-1,CASSPGTAQFF,TGTGCCAGCAGTCCCGGGACAGCACAGTTCTTC
NA,NA,TRBJ1-2,TRBV11-2,CASSPHDGYTF,TGTGCCAGCAGCCCCCATGATGGCTACACCTTC
NA,NA,TRBJ2-5,TRBV12-3/TRBV12-4,CATRGETQYF,TGTGCCACTAGGGGGGAGACCCAGTACTTC
NA,few,TRBJ1-1,TRBV7-9,CASGFRQANTEAFF,TGTGCCAGCGGGTTCCGACAGGCAAACACTGAAGCTTTCTTT
NA,NA,TRBJ1-4,TRBV12-5,CASGSRSGGGREKLFF,TGTGCTAGTGGTTCCCGGTCGGGGGGCGGCCGTGAAAAACTGTTTTTT
TRBD2,once,TRBJ2-1,TRBV18,CASSQISGSYYNEQFF,TGTGCCAGCTCACAGATTAGCGGGAGCTATTACAATGAGCAGTTCTTC
TRBD1,NA,TRBJ1-2,TRBV6-6,CASSYIDRDYGYTF,TGTGCCAGCAGTTACATAGACAGGGACTATGGCTACACCTTC
TRBD1,NA,TRBJ2-5,TRBV5-4,CASRTGQEETQYF,TGTGCCAGCAGAACGGGACAGGAAGAGACCCAGTACTTC
TRBD2,few,TRBJ2-1,TRBV4-2,CASSPAAGVAGEQFF,TGTGCCAGCAGCCCAGCAGCGGGAGTGGCGGGTGAGCAGTTCTTC
TRBD1,NA,TRBJ2-3,TRBV6-5,CASSPGQGTDTQYF,TGTGCCAGCAGCCCGGGACAGGGAACAGATACGCAGTATTTT
NA,NA,TRBJ1-5,TRBV18,CASSPGGNQPQHF,TGTGCCAGCTCACCTGGAGGCAATCAGCCCCAGCATTTT
NA,NA,TRBJ2-3,TRBV18,CASSTEGSSTDTQYF,TGTGCCAGCTCAACGGAGGGATCTAGCACAGATACGCAGTATTTT
NA,NA,TRBJ2-7,TRBV28,CASGSLAGYEQYF,TGTGCCAGCGGGTCACTAGCTGGTTACGAGCAGTACTTC
NA,NA,TRBJ2-2,TRBV2,CASSERDKAGELFF,TGTGCCAGCAGTGAACGCGATAAAGCCGGGGAGCTGTTTTTT
NA,NA,TRBJ1-1,TRBV12-5,CASGLSGSAEAFF,TGTGCTAGTGGTCTCTCGGGGAGCGCTGAAGCTTTCTTT
NA,NA,TRBJ1-3,TRBV19,CASSGLGFTGNTIYF,TGTGCCAGTAGTGGCTTGGGCTTCACTGGAAACACCATATATTTT
NA,NA,TRBJ2-7,TRBV18,CASSPPRIQGNYEQYF,TGTGCCAGCTCACCACCCAGGATCCAGGGTAACTACGAGCAGTACTTC
NA,NA,TRBJ1-3,TRBV5-6,CASSFKPKSGNTIYF,TGTGCCAGCAGCTTTAAACCTAAATCAGGAAACACCATATATTTT
NA,NA,TRBJ1-2,TRBV15,CATSRGSGGVYGYTF,TGTGCCACCAGCAGAGGCAGCGGGGGTGTATATGGCTACACCTTC